Each of the 4 T cell receptor beta chains below was sequenced from the same sample in a study of blood T cell repertoires in COVID-19. TCRdb's copy holds only in-frame clones and misses some; the assay was immunoSEQ multiplex PCR. In the table there are some 250,000 clones, about four fifths of which are singletons. The specimen sequenced was peripheral blood. The receptors shown here come from a woman aged 18-29 years with acute or convalescent COVID-19.

The chain is built from TRBV7-8 and TRBJ2-7; D perhaps matches TRBD2 (6 bases). The germline V gene encodes CDR1 SGHVS and CDR2 FQNEAQ. V was cut by 5 bases and J by 3 bases, with 14 bases left in between. The CDR3 covers 14 residues. The CDR3 bases are TGTGCCAGCAGCCCGCCCGGGGGTAGCTACGAGCAGTACTTC. Translating it yields CASSPPGGSYEQYF.

The V gene is TRBV4-3, the J gene TRBJ1-6; D unclear. Looked up from germline, CDR1 is LGHNA and CDR2 is YSLEER. The CDR3 covers 15 residues. V was pared by 0 bases and J by 16 bases, with 19 bases between. The CDR3 DNA follows: TGCGCCAGCAGCCAAGAAGCCCTTTCACGCTCGGGGCTCCACTTT. Amino acid sequence: CASSQEALSRSGLHF.

V is TRBV7-2 and J is TRBJ1-2; 7 bases align to TRBD1. CDR3 length: 14 amino acids. Germline V gene sequence: CDR1 SGHTA, CDR2 FQGNSA. Losses at the gene ends were 0 bases for V and 4 bases for J; bases not matched to a gene: 2. CDR3 amino acids: CASSLAGQVYGYTF. The CDR3, as DNA: TGTGCCAGCAGCTTAGCTGGACAGGTCTATGGCTACACCTTC. Complete variable domain (other parts from reference TRBV7-2 and TRBJ1-2): GAGVSQSPSNKVTEKGKDVELRCDPISGHTALYWYRQSLGQGLEFLIYFQGNSAPDKSGLPSDRFSAERTGGSVSTLTIQRTQQEDSAVYLCASSLAGQVYGYTFGSGTRLTVV.

The V and J genes are TRBV9 and TRBJ1-6; 7 bases are shared with TRBD1. Looked up from germline, CDR1 is SGDLS and CDR2 is YYNGEE. CDR3 length: 14 amino acids. With V trimmed by 4 bases and J by 6 bases, 4 bases remained unmatched. CDR3 sequence: CASSPRQGNSPLHF. CDR3 DNA: TGTGCCAGCAGCCCTAGACAGGGTAATTCACCCCTCCACTTT.